Detailed here is one T cell receptor beta chain. Everyone who took part was about 18 to 90 years old, and they came from some 23 US areas. Self-reported history from a screening survey and questionnaire set each donor's cohort. These data come from a study of blood T cell repertoires in COVID-19. Looking at the study overall: Samples taken during acute and convalescent COVID-19 were collected in the United States, Italy and Spain. T cells, B-cell-depleted T cells, or PBMCs supplied cDNA or gDNA.

TCRdb's table, derived via immunoSEQ multiplex PCR, lists solely in-frame clones and lacks some. Among roughly 400,000 clones listed, 90% were seen once. Sequenced sample: PBMCs or T cells enriched from blood (not recorded which). This receptor was identified in a man aged 18 to 35 who had recovered from COVID-19.

CDR3 bases: TGTGCCAGCAGCGTGGGTAGCCCTAGCACAGATACGCAGTATTTT. It specifies CASSVGSPSTDTQYF. This chain uses TRBV9 with TRBJ2-3; unclear D gene. V gave up 2 bases and J gave up 0 bases, with 10 bases separating them. Germline CDR1 and CDR2: SGDLS and YYNGEE. The CDR3 covers 15 residues.